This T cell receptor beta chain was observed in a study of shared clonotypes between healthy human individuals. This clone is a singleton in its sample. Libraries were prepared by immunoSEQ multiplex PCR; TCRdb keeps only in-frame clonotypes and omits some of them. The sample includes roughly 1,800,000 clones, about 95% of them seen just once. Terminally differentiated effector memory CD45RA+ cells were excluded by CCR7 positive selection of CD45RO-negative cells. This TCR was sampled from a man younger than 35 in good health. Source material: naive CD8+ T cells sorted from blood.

CDR3 residues: CASIQGFTGELFF. The CDR3 DNA follows: TGTGCCAGCATACAGGGATTCACCGGGGAGCTGTTTTTT. This chain joins TRBV6-1 and TRBJ2-2; TRBD1 might be the D (6 bases). CDR1 and CDR2 from the germline V gene are MNHNS and SASEGT. The CDR3 is made up of 13 amino acids. V lost 7 bases to trimming and J lost 4 bases, with 10 bases between them.